This TCR beta chain was retrieved from a study of early T cells in non-severe SARS-CoV-2 infection. With respect to this clonotype: One end of the junction is discordant with germline, which a read error may explain.

Germline V gene data show CDR1 as SGHAT and CDR2 as FQNNGV. This CDR3 has 12 amino acids. Individually, cDNA molecules had unique molecular identifiers attached to them. From the 5' RACE reads, TCRdb called clonotypes with MiXCR, one entry per CDR3 protein. The table records tens of thousands of distinct CDR3 sequences, over 5% of them present only once. This TCR was sampled from an adult who was a healthcare worker with PCR-confirmed SARS-CoV-2 infection or an uninfected control (not recorded which). The sample was whole blood. This chain links TRBV11-2 with TRBJ2-1, with D uncertain. CDR3 region: CASSLTRWPSSF. The DNA for the CDR3 is TGTGCCAGCAGCTTGACCCGTTGGCCCTCCTCCTTC.